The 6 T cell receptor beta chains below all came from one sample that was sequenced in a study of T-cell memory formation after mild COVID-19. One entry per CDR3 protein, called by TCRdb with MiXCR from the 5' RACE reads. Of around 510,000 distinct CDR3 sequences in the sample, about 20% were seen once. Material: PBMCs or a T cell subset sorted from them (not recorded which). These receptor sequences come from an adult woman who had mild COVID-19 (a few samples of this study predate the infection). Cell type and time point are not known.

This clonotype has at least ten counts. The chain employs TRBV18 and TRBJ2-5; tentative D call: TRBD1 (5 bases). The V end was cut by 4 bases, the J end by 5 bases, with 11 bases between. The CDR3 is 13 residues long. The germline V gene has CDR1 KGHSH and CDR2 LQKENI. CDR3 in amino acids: CASSLRVRETQYF. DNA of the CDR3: TGTGCCAGCTCACTCAGGGTTCGGGAGACCCAGTACTTC.

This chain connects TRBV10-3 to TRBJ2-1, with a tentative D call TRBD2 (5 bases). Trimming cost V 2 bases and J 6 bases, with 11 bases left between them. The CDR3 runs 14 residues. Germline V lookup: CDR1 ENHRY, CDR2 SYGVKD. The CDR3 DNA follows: TGTGCCATCAGTGAGCTGACGGGGTCCAATGAGCAGTTCTTC. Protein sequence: CAISELTGSNEQFF.

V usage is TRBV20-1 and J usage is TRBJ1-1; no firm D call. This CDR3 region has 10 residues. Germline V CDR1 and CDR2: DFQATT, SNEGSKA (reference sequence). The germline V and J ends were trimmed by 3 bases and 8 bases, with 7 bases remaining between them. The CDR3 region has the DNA TGCAGTGCTAGGAGGAGCGAAGCTTTCTTT. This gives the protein CSARRSEAFF.

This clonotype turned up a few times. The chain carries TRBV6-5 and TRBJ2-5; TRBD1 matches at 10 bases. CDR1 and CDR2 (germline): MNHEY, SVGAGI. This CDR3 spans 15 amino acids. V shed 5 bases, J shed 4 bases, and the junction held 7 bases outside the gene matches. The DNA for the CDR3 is TGTGCCAGCAGTAAGACAGGGGGCGAGAGAGAGACCCAGTACTTC. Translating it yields CASSKTGGERETQYF.

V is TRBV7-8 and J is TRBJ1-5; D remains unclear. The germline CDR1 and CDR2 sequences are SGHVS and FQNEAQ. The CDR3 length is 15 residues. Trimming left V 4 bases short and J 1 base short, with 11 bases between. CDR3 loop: CASSYTWESNQPQHF. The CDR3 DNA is TGTGCCAGCAGCTACACATGGGAGAGCAATCAGCCCCAGCATTTT.

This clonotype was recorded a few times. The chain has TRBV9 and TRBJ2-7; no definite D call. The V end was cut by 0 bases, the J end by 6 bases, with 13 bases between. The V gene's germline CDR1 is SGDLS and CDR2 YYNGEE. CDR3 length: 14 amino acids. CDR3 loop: CASSVDMWQTEQYF. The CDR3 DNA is TGTGCCAGCAGCGTAGATATGTGGCAGACCGAGCAGTACTTC. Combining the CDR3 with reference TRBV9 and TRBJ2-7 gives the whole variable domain DSGVTQTPKHLITATGQRVTLRCSPRSGDLSVYWYQQSLDQGLQFLIQYYNGEERAKGNILERFSAQQFPDLHSELNLSSLELGDSALYFCASSVDMWQTEQYFGPGTRLTVT.